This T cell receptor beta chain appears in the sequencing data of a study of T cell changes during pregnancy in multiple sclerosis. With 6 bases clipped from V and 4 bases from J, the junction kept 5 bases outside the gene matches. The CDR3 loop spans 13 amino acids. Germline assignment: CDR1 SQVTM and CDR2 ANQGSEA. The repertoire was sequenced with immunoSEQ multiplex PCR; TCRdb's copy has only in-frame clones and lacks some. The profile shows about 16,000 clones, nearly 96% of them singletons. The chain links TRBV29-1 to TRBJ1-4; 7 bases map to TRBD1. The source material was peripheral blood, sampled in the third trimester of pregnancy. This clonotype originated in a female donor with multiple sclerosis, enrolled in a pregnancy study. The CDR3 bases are TGCAGCGTCCTCGACAGGGATAATGAAAAACTGTTTTTT. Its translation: CSVLDRDNEKLFF.